These 8 T cell receptor beta chains came from one sample sequenced in a study of CD8+CD57+ T cells in acquired aplastic anemia. The patients chosen for sequencing had shown expansion of CD8+CD57+ cells (detected by flow cytometry). Both TCR beta VDJ combination and CDR3 sequence profiling were carried out. Genomic DNA was the template for this profiling. Using its own MiXCR run on the reads, TCRdb lists one record per CDR3 protein. The data contain about 120,000 distinct CDR3 sequences, 50% to 70% of them singletons. The sequenced sample consisted of sorted CD4+, CD8+, or CD8+CD57+ T cells (not recorded which) from PBMCs. Receptors originate from a human donor with aplastic anemia.

In the case of this clonotype: The junction does not match germline at one end; this may be a read error. This sequence joins TRBV4-3 and TRBJ2-3, with a tentative D call TRBD2 (7 bases). The CDR3 is 16 amino acids. Germline CDR1 LGHNA, CDR2 YSLEER. The CDR3 DNA reads as TGCGCCGGCAGCCAAGGGGGGGGACTGTACACAGATACGCAGTATTTT. Translated: CAGSQGGGLYTDTQYF.

The chain combines TRBV4-2 with TRBJ1-1; D remains ambiguous. Trimming pared 0 bases from V and 8 bases from J, leaving 7 bases between. The germline CDR1 and CDR2 sequences are LGHNA and YNFKEQ. The CDR3 runs to 12 residues. The CDR3 coding sequence is TGTGCCAGCAGCCAAGATAGGGTGGAAGCTTTCTTT. Amino acids: CASSQDRVEAFF.

Worth noting for this clonotype: At one of its ends the junction is not consistent with the germline gene, which may arise from a read error. The rearrangement joins TRBV9 to TRBJ1-1, with D uncertain. The CDR3 length is 12 residues. Per the germline V gene, CDR1 is SGDLS and CDR2 is YYNGEE. CDR3 nucleotide sequence: TGTGCCAGCAGCGGCTCCAACACTGAAGCTTCCTTT. Its protein is CASSGSNTEASF.

The chain links TRBV2 to TRBJ1-2; a possible D gene is TRBD1 (5 bases). Looked up from germline, CDR1 is SNHLY and CDR2 is FYNNEI. V was shortened by 1 base and J by 8 bases, with 14 bases between the two germline ends. This CDR3 has 14 amino acids. The CDR3: CASSEDLGPAGYTF. The CDR3 DNA reads as TGTGCCAGCAGTGAAGACCTGGGGCCTGCCGGCTACACCTTC.

The genes are TRBV29-1 and TRBJ2-3; D uncertain. Per the germline V gene, CDR1 is SQVTM and CDR2 is ANQGSEA. Trimming pared 3 bases from V and 2 bases from J, leaving 9 bases between. The CDR3 loop spans 13 amino acids. Written as DNA, the CDR3 is TGCAGCGTTGATGGTGGGTACACAGATACGCAGTATTTT. It yields the protein CSVDGGYTDTQYF.

The chain uses TRBV29-1 and TRBJ1-2, with a tentative D call TRBD1 (6 bases). The CDR3 has 14 residues. V was trimmed by 4 bases and J by 4 bases, leaving 16 bases between them. Germline-derived CDR1 and CDR2 are SQVTM and ANQGSEA. CDR3 bases: TGCAGCGTTGTGATGGGCAGGGGCGGCTATGGCTACACCTTC. Protein: CSVVMGRGGYGYTF.

For this clonotype: The junction differs from germline at one of its ends, possibly a read error. The rearrangement joins TRBV7-7 to TRBJ2-2; no reliable D call. Per the germline V gene, CDR1 is SSHAT and CDR2 is FNYEAQ (reference sequence). The CDR3 is 14 residues long. In DNA, the CDR3 is TGTGCTAGCAGCTTAGACCTGAACACCGGGGAGCTGTTTTTT. It specifies CASSLDLNTGELFF.

The chain links TRBV10-3 to TRBJ1-5; a weak D match, TRBD1 (5 bases). Trimming left V 8 bases short and J 3 bases short, with 14 bases between. Per the germline V gene, CDR1 is ENHRY and CDR2 is SYGVKD. CDR3 length: 14 amino acids. In DNA, the CDR3 is TGTGCCATCGGAGGGGTAGAGAACAATCAGCCCCAGCATTTT. Residues: CAIGGVENNQPQHF.